The clone carrying this T cell receptor (beta chain) showed up many times. The antigen is unknown. The sample originates from a study of T-cell reconstitution after alpha-beta-depleted transplantation in children. Study results and caveats: It was reported that alpha-beta T cells came from several hundred expanded graft clones (about two months after transplant).

Germline lookup yields CDR1 SGHTA and CDR2 FQGNSA. There are 15 residues in the CDR3. Trimming took off 1 base at V and 3 bases at J, with 10 bases between the two ends. The library targeted TCRbeta and was prepared with unique molecular identifiers. Each CDR3 protein is one row after TCRdb ran MiXCR on the PCR reads. The sample comprises about 260,000 distinct CDR3 sequences, 11% of which are singletons, and less than 25% rests with the top ten. Sequenced material: peripheral blood, taken 180 days after TCRalphabeta/CD19-depleted stem cell transplant. The rearrangement joins TRBV7-2 to TRBJ1-3; a weak D match, TRBD1 (5 bases). This receptor was identified in a male patient aged 2-9 years who had a stem cell transplant for chronic granulomatous disease, so the T cells may come from the graft donor. CDR3 nucleotide sequence: TGTGCCAGCAGCTTAGGGGGGACGGTTGGAAACACCATATATTTT. Translating gives CASSLGGTVGNTIYF.